These 29 T cell receptor beta chains were all obtained from the same sample, sequenced in a study of shared clonotypes between healthy human individuals. This table comes from immunoSEQ multiplex PCR, and its TCRdb copy is limited to in-frame clones, with some not included. The data show about 2.4 million clones, 93% seen once. Material for sequencing was naive CD4+ T cells from PBMCs. Regarding subset: CD45RA+ positively selected. These receptors all come from a man aged 18 to 35 in good health. Some clones in this sample may be carry-over from other donors' samples.

The gene calls are TRBV27 and TRBJ2-7; 10 nucleotides align to TRBD2. The CDR3 consists of 17 residues. V trimming: 5 bases; J trimming: 7 bases; junction bases outside the gene matches: 17. Germline CDR1 MNHEY, CDR2 SMNVEV (reference sequence). In DNA form, the CDR3 reads TGTGCCAGCAGTCCCTCCTGGACTAGCGGCCGGGTAAGGGAGCAGTACTTC. Translation: CASSPSWTSGRVREQYF.

The chain employs TRBV4-2 and TRBJ2-3; 9 bases match TRBD1. Losses at the gene ends were 3 bases for V and 4 bases for J; bases not matched to a gene: 8. This CDR3 is 16 amino acids long. CDR1 is LGHNA, CDR2 YNFKEQ, per germline. CDR3 sequence: CASSQAPGQGSDTQYF. DNA for the CDR3: TGTGCCAGCAGCCAGGCACCGGGACAGGGCTCAGATACGCAGTATTTT.

The V gene is TRBV4-3, the J gene TRBJ2-1; D gene unclear. V lost 0 bases and J lost 5, with 14 bases in between. Germline V CDR1 and CDR2: LGHNA, YSLEER. CDR3 length equals 16 residues. CDR3 coding DNA: TGCGCCAGCAGCCAAGATCACATCCTTTCAAACAATGAGCAGTTCTTC. Protein product: CASSQDHILSNNEQFF.

The V call is TRBV18, the J call TRBJ2-3; 7 bases line up with TRBD2. This CDR3 region has 16 residues. The germline V gene has CDR1 KGHSH and CDR2 LQKENI. V lost 4 bases and J lost 1; bases outside the gene matches: 8. The CDR3 loop is CASSLLGGVGTDTQYF. Written as DNA, the CDR3 is TGTGCCAGCTCACTGCTGGGAGGGGTCGGCACAGATACGCAGTATTTT.

This clone showed up just a few times. The V call is TRBV5-1, the J call TRBJ1-5; D is perhaps TRBD1 (5 bases). V was pared by 4 bases and J by 7 bases, with 18 bases between. The CDR3 is made up of 15 amino acids. In germline, CDR1 is SGHRS, CDR2 YFSETQ. The CDR3 region is CASSLDSGEGQPQHF. Written as DNA, the CDR3 is TGCGCCAGCAGCCTCGATTCGGGGGAGGGACAGCCCCAGCATTTT.

The chain is built from TRBV30 and TRBJ2-2; TRBD1 or TRBD2 may be the D gene (5 bases each). CDR3 length: 14 amino acids. Germline V gene lookup returns CDR1 GTSNPN and CDR2 SVGIG (reference sequence). Trimming took off 5 bases at V and 4 bases at J, with 14 bases between the two ends. CDR3 protein: CAWAPGPGTGELFF. The CDR3 DNA follows: TGTGCCTGGGCCCCGGGGCCGGGCACCGGGGAGCTGTTTTTT.

The chain is built from TRBV28 and TRBJ1-5, with D uncertain. Trimming pared 7 bases from V and 2 bases from J, leaving 6 bases between. CDR1 is MDHEN, CDR2 SYDVKM, per germline. The CDR3 totals 12 residues. The chain's CDR3 is CASMEGNQPQHF. CDR3 coding DNA: TGTGCCAGCATGGAGGGCAATCAGCCCCAGCATTTT. The entire variable domain, with the rest obtained from reference TRBV28 and TRBJ1-5, is as follows: DVKVTQSSRYLVKRTGEKVFLECVQDMDHENMFWYRQDPGLGLRLIYFSYDVKMKEKGDIPEGYSVSREKKERFSLILESASTNQTSMYLCASMEGNQPQHFGDGTRLSIL.

This clone has a single count. The J gene is TRBJ2-1, the V gene TRBV28; D gene uncertain. Germline-derived CDR1 and CDR2 are MDHEN and SYDVKM. The CDR3 has 14 amino acids. V shed 5 bases and J shed 0 bases, with 8 bases lying between them. The CDR3 bases are TGTGCCAGCAGTCCCGGATTCTCCTACAATGAGCAGTTCTTC. It yields the protein CASSPGFSYNEQFF.

The chain carries TRBV7-2 and TRBJ1-1, with TRBD1 identical over 8 bases. The CDR3 length is 14 residues. The V gene end was trimmed by 6 bases and the J gene end by 11 bases; junction bases not matched to a gene: 14. Germline V gives CDR1 SGHTA, CDR2 FQGNSA. The DNA of the CDR3 is TGTGCCAGCAGATTCGAACTCCCCCAGGGGGCGGCTTTCTTT. Its protein product is CASRFELPQGAAFF.

The rearrangement uses TRBV5-1 and TRBJ1-6; maybe TRBD1 (6 bases). The V and J ends lost 0 bases and 9 bases respectively, with 13 bases between them. In germline, CDR1 is SGHRS, CDR2 YFSETQ. The CDR3 is 15 residues long. The CDR3 loop reads CASSLVTGLFSPLHF. The DNA of the CDR3 is TGCGCCAGCAGCTTGGTCACAGGGTTATTTTCACCCCTCCACTTT.

V is TRBV29-1 and J is TRBJ1-2, with a tentative D call TRBD1 (5 bases). V was shortened by 8 bases and J by 7 bases, with 14 bases between the two germline ends. CDR1 and CDR2 from the germline V gene are SQVTM and ANQGSEA. This CDR3 spans 11 amino acids. CDR3 protein: CSLAGFGGYTF. The CDR3 DNA reads TGCAGCCTCGCAGGGTTCGGTGGCTACACCTTC. Full variable domain (outside the CDR3, taken from reference TRBV29-1 and TRBJ1-2): SAVISQKPSRDICQRGTSLTIQCQVDSQVTMMFWYRQQPGQSLTLIATANQGSEATYESGFVIDKFPISRPNLTFSTLTVSNMSPEDSSIYLCSLAGFGGYTFGSGTRLTVV.

The chain joins TRBV5-6 to TRBJ2-3; D gene unclear. The germline V gene encodes CDR1 SGHDT and CDR2 YYEEEE. Trimming removed 1 base at V and 6 bases at J, with 6 bases between. The CDR3 spans 12 residues. DNA for the CDR3: TGTGCCAGCAGCTTGTATACCGATACGCAGTATTTT. As protein: CASSLYTDTQYF. Looking up the rest from reference TRBV5-6 and TRBJ2-3 gives the full variable domain: DAGVTQSPTHLIKTRGQQVTLRCSPKSGHDTVSWYQQALGQGPQFIFQYYEEEERQRGNFPDRFSGHQFPNYSSELNVNALLLGDSALYLCASSLYTDTQYFGPGTRLTVL.

The chain joins TRBV6-1 to TRBJ2-5; D gene unclear. Looked up from germline, CDR1 is MNHNS and CDR2 is SASEGT. V was trimmed by 5 bases and J by 5 bases, leaving 9 bases between them. This CDR3 has 12 residues. CDR3 region: CASSLEGETQYF. DNA for the CDR3: TGTGCCAGCAGTTTAGAAGGGGAGACCCAGTACTTC.

The rearrangement joins TRBV19 to TRBJ1-1, with unresolved D. The germline CDR1 and CDR2 sequences are LNHDA and SQIVND (reference sequence). V was clipped by 9 bases and J by 1 base, with 15 bases between them. The CDR3 is made up of 14 amino acids. CDR3: CASRPYDRNTEAFF. In DNA form, the CDR3 reads TGTGCCAGCAGACCTTATGACCGGAACACTGAAGCTTTCTTT. Drawing the rest from reference TRBV19 and TRBJ1-1, the complete variable domain is DGGITQSPKYLFRKEGQNVTLSCEQNLNHDAMYWYRQDPGQGLRLIYYSQIVNDFQKGDIAEGYSVSREKKESFPLTVTSAQKNPTAFYLCASRPYDRNTEAFFGQGTRLTVV.

This clone has just one count. The DNA of the CDR3 is TGTGCCAGCAGCCGTCTGGGGGCGAACACTGAAGCTTTCTTT. Its translation: CASSRLGANTEAFF. This chain uses TRBV6-5 with TRBJ1-1; tentative D call: TRBD1 (6 bases). V lost 6 bases to trimming and J lost 1 base, with 12 bases between them. There are 14 residues in the CDR3. CDR1 is MNHEY, CDR2 SVGAGI, per germline.

The chain links TRBV27 to TRBJ1-2; D is unresolved. V gave up 5 bases and J gave up 8 bases, with 21 bases separating them. The CDR3 extends over 15 amino acids. The germline CDR1 and CDR2 sequences are MNHEY and SMNVEV (reference sequence). The CDR3 sequence: CASSTLSSGTFGYTF. The CDR3 coding sequence is TGTGCCAGCAGTACATTATCCAGCGGCACTTTCGGCTACACCTTC.

This chain links TRBV5-1 with TRBJ2-2; possible D gene TRBD1, 6 bases. V lost 0 bases to trimming and J lost 4 bases, with 13 bases between them. There are 16 residues in the CDR3. CDR1 is SGHRS and CDR2 is YFSETQ in the germline V gene. The DNA of the CDR3 is TGCGCCAGCAGCTTGGGGCTCCAAGGGGGCACCGGGGAGCTGTTTTTT. Protein sequence: CASSLGLQGGTGELFF.

The V and J genes are TRBV5-1 and TRBJ1-5; D uncertain. Trimming removed 0 bases at V and 3 bases at J, with 10 bases between. Per the germline V gene, CDR1 is SGHRS and CDR2 is YFSETQ. The CDR3 contains 15 residues. In DNA, the CDR3 is TGCGCCAGCAGCTTGGAAGGGATTTTCAATCAGCCCCAGCATTTT. As protein: CASSLEGIFNQPQHF.

The rearrangement uses TRBV28 and TRBJ1-2, with no clear D. Germline loops: CDR1 MDHEN, CDR2 SYDVKM. The CDR3 consists of 12 residues. V dropped 10 bases and J dropped 0 bases, with 9 bases sitting between them. The CDR3 DNA sequence: TGTGCCACCCGGGATTCTAACTATGGCTACACCTTC. Encoded protein: CATRDSNYGYTF.

The chain couples TRBV29-1 to TRBJ2-1, with 12 bases identical to TRBD2. V trimming: 4 bases; J trimming: 4 bases; junction bases outside the gene matches: 11. The CDR3 has 17 residues. Per the germline V gene, CDR1 is SQVTM and CDR2 is ANQGSEA. DNA for the CDR3: TGCAGCGTTGTTTGGCTAGCGGGAGGGCCCCCTTACAATGAGCAGTTCTTC. This encodes CSVVWLAGGPPYNEQFF.

This chain joins TRBV4-3 and TRBJ2-5, with a tentative D call TRBD2 (5 bases). Germline V gene data show CDR1 as LGHNA and CDR2 as YSLEER. This CDR3 is 16 amino acids long. V shed 3 bases and J shed 5 bases, with 19 bases lying between them. The CDR3 sequence: CASSQSRGMTRETQYF. CDR3 coding DNA: TGCGCCAGCAGCCAGTCACGGGGAATGACCCGGGAGACCCAGTACTTC.

The V and J genes are TRBV28 and TRBJ1-2; 7 positions match TRBD1. Germline V gene sequence: CDR1 MDHEN, CDR2 SYDVKM. This CDR3 contains 15 residues. J gave up 1 base and V 7 bases, and 9 bases lay outside the gene matches. The CDR3 reads CASTSIGTVNYGYTF. Written as DNA, the CDR3 is TGTGCCAGCACCTCAATAGGGACAGTTAACTATGGCTACACCTTC.

The rearrangement links TRBV30 to TRBJ2-2; 8 bases map to TRBD1. The germline V gene encodes CDR1 GTSNPN and CDR2 SVGIG (reference sequence). The junction had 8 bases not matched to a gene; V was cut back by 3 bases and J by 5 bases. This CDR3 has 15 amino acids. CDR3: CAWRIGTGLTGELFF. Written as DNA, the CDR3 is TGTGCCTGGAGAATAGGGACAGGTCTGACCGGGGAGCTGTTTTTT.

The genes are TRBV6-6 and TRBJ2-1; tentatively, D is TRBD1 (5 bases). The ends were cut back, 7 bases at V and 2 bases at J, with 12 bases in the middle. Per the germline V gene, CDR1 is MNHNY and CDR2 is SVGAGI (reference sequence). The CDR3 spans 14 residues. The CDR3 bases are TGTGCCAGCAATTCAGGGATGGCCTACAATGAGCAGTTCTTC. This codes for CASNSGMAYNEQFF.

The chain couples TRBV27 to TRBJ1-2; TRBD1 agrees at 9 bases. V dropped 1 base and J dropped 8; count of bases not matched to a gene: 8. The CDR3 is 15 residues long. Germline CDR1 MNHEY, CDR2 SMNVEV (reference sequence). The CDR3 DNA sequence: TGTGCCAGCAGTTTATTAAGGACAGGGGAAGTGGGCTACACCTTC. Protein sequence: CASSLLRTGEVGYTF.

The chain is built from TRBV14 and TRBJ1-1; TRBD1 agrees at 11 bases. The CDR3 has 16 amino acids. V trimming: 0 bases; J trimming: 9 bases; junction bases outside the gene matches: 9. Germline-derived CDR1 and CDR2 are SGHDN and FVKESK. CDR3 in amino acids: CASSQDLDRGRLQAFF. The CDR3 coding sequence is TGTGCCAGCAGCCAAGATCTGGACAGGGGGCGCCTACAAGCTTTCTTT.

The chain uses TRBV5-6 and TRBJ2-7, with D hard to call. The CDR3 extends over 13 amino acids. CDR1 SGHDT and CDR2 YYEEEE come from the germline V gene. Trimming stripped 0 bases from V and 5 bases from J, with 9 bases between. The CDR3 DNA is TGTGCCAGCAGCTTGGCGGTTAGGGACGAGCAGTACTTC. As protein: CASSLAVRDEQYF.

CDR3 residues: CATSRRNEQYF. The CDR3 DNA is TGTGCCACCAGCAGACGTAACGAGCAGTACTTC. The chain carries TRBV15 and TRBJ2-7; no clear D gene. Germline V lookup: CDR1 LNHNV, CDR2 YYDKDF (reference sequence). This CDR3 comprises 11 residues. V was cut by 2 bases and J by 5 bases, with 4 bases left in between.

As for this clone: Other nucleotide sequences in the sample specify the same CDR3. The gene calls are TRBV19 and TRBJ2-7; D possibly corresponds to TRBD2 (5 bases). The CDR3 has 12 amino acids. Trimming stripped 3 bases from V and 4 bases from J, with 7 bases between. Per germline, CDR1 LNHDA and CDR2 SQIVND (reference sequence). The CDR3 region has the DNA TGTGCCAGTAGTATTCCGGGGTACGAGCAGTACTTC. This translates into CASSIPGYEQYF.